Detailed here is one T cell receptor (beta chain). The CDR3 is 18 amino acids. Germline CDR1 is SGHRS and CDR2 is YFSETQ. The V and J ends lost 3 bases and 4 bases respectively, with 25 bases between them. The data derive from a study of cytomegalovirus exposure and HLA in healthy donors. A multiplex PCR was run with 60 Vbeta primers and 13 Jbeta primers. The table came from immunoSEQ multiplex PCR; TCRdb's copy has only in-frame clones and leaves some out. The sample lists approximately 67,000 clones; approximately 90% were seen once. The sequencing sample was made of PBMCs. The V and J genes are TRBV5-1 and TRBJ1-1; TRBD1 might be the D (6 bases). The TCR originated in a woman under 40 in good health and CMV-seropositive. The CDR3 DNA sequence: TGCGCCAGCAGCTCGGGCCTGGGCGGGGGCAGGAGTAGCACTGAAGCTTTCTTT. This translates into CASSSGLGGGRSSTEAFF.